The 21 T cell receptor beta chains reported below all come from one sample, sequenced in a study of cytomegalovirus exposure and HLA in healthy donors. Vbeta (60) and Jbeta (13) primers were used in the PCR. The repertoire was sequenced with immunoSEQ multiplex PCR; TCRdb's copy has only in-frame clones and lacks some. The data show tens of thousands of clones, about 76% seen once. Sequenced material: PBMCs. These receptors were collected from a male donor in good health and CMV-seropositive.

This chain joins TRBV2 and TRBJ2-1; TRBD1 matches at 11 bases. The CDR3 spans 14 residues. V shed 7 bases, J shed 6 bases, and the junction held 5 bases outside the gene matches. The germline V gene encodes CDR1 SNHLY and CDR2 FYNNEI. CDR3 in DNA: TGTGCCAGCACTCGGGGACAGGGGGGCAATGAGCAGTTCTTC. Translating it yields CASTRGQGGNEQFF.

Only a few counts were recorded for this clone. In DNA form, the CDR3 reads TGTGCCAGCAGTGCACAGGGCAGAGGCCAGTTCTTC. The encoded protein is CASSAQGRGQFF. The chain joins TRBV6-1 to TRBJ2-1, with D tentatively TRBD1 (6 bases). CDR1 is MNHNS and CDR2 is SASEGT in the germline V gene. The CDR3 has 12 amino acids. The ends were cut back, 4 bases at V and 13 bases at J, with 14 bases in the middle.

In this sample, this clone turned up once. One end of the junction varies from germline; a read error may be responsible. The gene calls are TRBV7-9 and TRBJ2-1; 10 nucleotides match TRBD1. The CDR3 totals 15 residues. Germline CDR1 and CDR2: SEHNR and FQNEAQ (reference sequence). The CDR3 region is CSSSLPGQGRIEQFF. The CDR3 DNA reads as TGTTCCAGCAGCTTGCCGGGACAGGGGAGGATTGAGCAGTTCTTC.

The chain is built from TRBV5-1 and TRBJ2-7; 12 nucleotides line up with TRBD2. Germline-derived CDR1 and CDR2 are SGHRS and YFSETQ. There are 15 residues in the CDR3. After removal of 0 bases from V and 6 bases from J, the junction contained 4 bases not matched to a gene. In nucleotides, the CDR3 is TGCGCCAGCAGCTTGGAGTCTAGCGGGAGGGCCGAGCAGTACTTC. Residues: CASSLESSGRAEQYF.

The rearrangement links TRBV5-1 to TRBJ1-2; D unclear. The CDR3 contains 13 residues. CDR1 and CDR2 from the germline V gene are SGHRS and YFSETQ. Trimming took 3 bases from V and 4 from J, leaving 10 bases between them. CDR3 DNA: TGCGCCAGCAGCTCGGAGGGTTCCTATGGCTACACCTTC. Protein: CASSSEGSYGYTF.

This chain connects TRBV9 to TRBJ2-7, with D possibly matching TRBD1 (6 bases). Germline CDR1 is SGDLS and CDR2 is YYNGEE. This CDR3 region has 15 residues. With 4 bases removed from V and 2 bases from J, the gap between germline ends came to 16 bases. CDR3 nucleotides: TGTGCCAGCAGCTCGGACAGTTTTTCAACCTACGAGCAGTACTTC. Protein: CASSSDSFSTYEQYF.

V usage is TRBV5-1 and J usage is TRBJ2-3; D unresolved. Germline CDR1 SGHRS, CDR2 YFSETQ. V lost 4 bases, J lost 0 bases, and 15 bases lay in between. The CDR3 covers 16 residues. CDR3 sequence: CASSRLNPGSTDTQYF. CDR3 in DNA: TGCGCCAGCAGCCGACTCAACCCTGGGAGCACAGATACGCAGTATTTT. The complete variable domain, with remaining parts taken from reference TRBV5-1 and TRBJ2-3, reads KAGVTQTPRYLIKTRGQQVTLSCSPISGHRSVSWYQQTPGQGLQFLFEYFSETQRNKGNFPGRFSGRQFSNSRSEMNVSTLELGDSALYLCASSRLNPGSTDTQYFGPGTRLTVL.

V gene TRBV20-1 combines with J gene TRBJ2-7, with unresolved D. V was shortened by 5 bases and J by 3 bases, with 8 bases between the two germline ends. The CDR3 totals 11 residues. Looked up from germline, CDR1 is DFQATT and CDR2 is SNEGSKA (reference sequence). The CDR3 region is CSAPAFYEQYF. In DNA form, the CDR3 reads TGCAGTGCTCCTGCGTTCTACGAGCAGTACTTC.

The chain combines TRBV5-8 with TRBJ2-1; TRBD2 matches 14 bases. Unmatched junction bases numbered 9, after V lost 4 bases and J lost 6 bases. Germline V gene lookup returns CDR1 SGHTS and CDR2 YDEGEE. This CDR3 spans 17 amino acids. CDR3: CASSHPGTSGSSNEQFF. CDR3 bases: TGTGCCAGCAGCCACCCCGGGACTAGCGGGAGTTCCAATGAGCAGTTCTTC.

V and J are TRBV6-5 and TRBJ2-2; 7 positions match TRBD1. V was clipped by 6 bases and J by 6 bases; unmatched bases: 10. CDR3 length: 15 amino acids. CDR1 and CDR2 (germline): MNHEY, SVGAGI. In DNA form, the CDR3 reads TGTGCCAGCAGAGGGACAGCTCTAGACGCCGGGGAGCTGTTTTTT. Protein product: CASRGTALDAGELFF.

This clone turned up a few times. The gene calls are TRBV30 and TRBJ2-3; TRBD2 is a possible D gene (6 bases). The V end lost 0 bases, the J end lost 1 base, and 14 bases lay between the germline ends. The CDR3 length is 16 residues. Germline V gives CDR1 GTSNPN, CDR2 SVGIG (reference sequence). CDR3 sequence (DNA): TGTGCCTGGAGTGTCGTAGCGGAGGCGGGCACAGATACGCAGTATTTT. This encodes CAWSVVAEAGTDTQYF.

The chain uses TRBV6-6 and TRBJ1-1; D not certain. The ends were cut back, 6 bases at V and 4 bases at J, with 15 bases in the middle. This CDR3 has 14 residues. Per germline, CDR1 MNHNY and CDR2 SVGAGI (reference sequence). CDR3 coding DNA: TGTGCCAGCAGCCAAGGAGGTATAAGCACTGAAGCTTTCTTT. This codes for CASSQGGISTEAFF.

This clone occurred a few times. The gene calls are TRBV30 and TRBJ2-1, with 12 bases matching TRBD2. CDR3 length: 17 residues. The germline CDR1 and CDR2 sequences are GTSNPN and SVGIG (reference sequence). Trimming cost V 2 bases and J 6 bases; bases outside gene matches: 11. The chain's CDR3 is CAWSTWTSGETANEQFF. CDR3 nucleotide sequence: TGTGCCTGGAGTACCTGGACTAGCGGGGAGACTGCCAATGAGCAGTTCTTC.

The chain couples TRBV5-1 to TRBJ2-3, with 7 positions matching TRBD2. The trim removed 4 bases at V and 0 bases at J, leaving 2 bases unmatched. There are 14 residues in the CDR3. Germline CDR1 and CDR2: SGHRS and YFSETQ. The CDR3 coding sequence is TGCGCCAGCAGCCCTAGCGGAAGCACAGATACGCAGTATTTT. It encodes CASSPSGSTDTQYF.

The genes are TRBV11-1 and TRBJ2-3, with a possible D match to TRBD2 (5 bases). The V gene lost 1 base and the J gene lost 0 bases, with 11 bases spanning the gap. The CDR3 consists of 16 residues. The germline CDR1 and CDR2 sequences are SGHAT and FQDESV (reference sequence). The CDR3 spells CASSLGRGSSTDTQYF. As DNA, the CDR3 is TGTGCCAGCAGCTTAGGTCGGGGATCGAGCACAGATACGCAGTATTTT. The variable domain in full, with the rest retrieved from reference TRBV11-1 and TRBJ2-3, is EAEVAQSPRYKITEKSQAVAFWCDPISGHATLYWYRQILGQGPELLVQFQDESVVDDSQLPKDRFSAERLKGVDSTLKIQPAELGDSAMYLCASSLGRGSSTDTQYFGPGTRLTVL.

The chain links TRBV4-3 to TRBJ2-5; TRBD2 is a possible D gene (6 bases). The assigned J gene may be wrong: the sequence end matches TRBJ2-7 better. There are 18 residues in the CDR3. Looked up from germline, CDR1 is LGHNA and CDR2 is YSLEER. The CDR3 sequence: CASSQDLGGGSSRYEQYF. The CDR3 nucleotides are TGCGCCAGCAGCCAAGATCTTGGTGGGGGGAGCTCTCGCTACGAGCAGTACTTC.

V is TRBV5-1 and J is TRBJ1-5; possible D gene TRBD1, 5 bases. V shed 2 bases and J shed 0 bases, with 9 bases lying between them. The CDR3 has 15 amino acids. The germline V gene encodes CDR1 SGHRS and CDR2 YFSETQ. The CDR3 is CASSFPRDSNQPQHF. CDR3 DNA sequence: TGCGCCAGCAGCTTCCCCAGGGATAGCAATCAGCCCCAGCATTTT.

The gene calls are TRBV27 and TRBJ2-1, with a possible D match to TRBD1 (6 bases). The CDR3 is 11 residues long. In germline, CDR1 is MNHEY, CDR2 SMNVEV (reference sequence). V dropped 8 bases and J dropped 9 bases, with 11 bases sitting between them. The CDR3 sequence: CASGRTVEQFF. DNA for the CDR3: TGTGCCAGCGGCCGGACAGTTGAGCAGTTCTTC.

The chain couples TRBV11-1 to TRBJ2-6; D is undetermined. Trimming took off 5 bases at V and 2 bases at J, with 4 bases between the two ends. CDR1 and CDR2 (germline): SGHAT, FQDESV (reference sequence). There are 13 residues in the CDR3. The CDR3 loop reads CASSPAGANVLTF. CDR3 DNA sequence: TGTGCCAGCAGCCCGGCTGGGGCCAACGTCCTGACTTTC.

Here the CDR3 DNA reads TGTGCCAGCAGTTTGTCGCAATGGGCTCAGCTCCTTGGGACAGGGGGTTTTGGCTACACCTTC. Encoded protein: CASSLSQWAQLLGTGGFGYTF. This chain connects TRBV28 to TRBJ1-2, with TRBD1 identical over 11 bases. Losses at the gene ends were 3 bases for V and 7 bases for J; bases not matched to a gene: 25. CDR1 is MDHEN, CDR2 SYDVKM, per germline. There are 21 residues in the CDR3.

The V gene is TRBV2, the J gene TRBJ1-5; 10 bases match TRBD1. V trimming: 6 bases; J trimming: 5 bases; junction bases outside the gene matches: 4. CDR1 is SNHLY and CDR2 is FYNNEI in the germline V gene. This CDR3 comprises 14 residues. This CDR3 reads CASSADRGDQPQHF. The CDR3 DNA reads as TGTGCCAGCAGCGCGGACAGGGGGGATCAGCCCCAGCATTTT.